One and the same sample provided the 27 T cell receptor beta chains below, sequenced in a study of blood T cells in healthy people across ages. Primed by a sample-barcoded 5' primer and a J-beta primer mix, a second PCR proceeded for 7 to 11 cycles. TCRdb reprocessed the 5' RACE reads via MiXCR and lists one record per CDR3 protein. The repertoire has around 650,000 distinct CDR3 sequences, less than 40% of them found once; the top ten carry approximately 15%. The specimen was blood. The origin of the receptors is a woman of 80 years or more in good health.

In this sample, this clonotype turned up many times. The chain recombines TRBV7-2 with TRBJ2-2; D remains unclear. Germline V gives CDR1 SGHTA, CDR2 FQGNSA. The CDR3 covers 15 residues. V lost 7 bases and J 3 bases, leaving 15 bases between the germline ends. CDR3 DNA sequence: TGTGCCAGCAAAGAGAAGGGAAGGTACACCGGGGAGCTGTTTTTT. It is translated as CASKEKGRYTGELFF. Using reference TRBV7-2 and TRBJ2-2 for the parts outside the CDR3, the full variable domain is GAGVSQSPSNKVTEKGKDVELRCDPISGHTALYWYRQSLGQGLEFLIYFQGNSAPDKSGLPSDRFSAERTGGSVSTLTIQRTQQEDSAVYLCASKEKGRYTGELFFGEGSRLTVL.

In its sample, this clonotype was seen many times. The chain uses TRBV7-2 and TRBJ1-2, with a possible D match to TRBD1 (5 bases). The CDR3 loop spans 15 amino acids. The V gene lost 4 bases and the J gene lost 0 bases, with 12 bases spanning the gap. The V gene's germline CDR1 is SGHTA and CDR2 FQGNSA. Written as DNA, the CDR3 is TGTGCCAGCAGCTCCACAGGCCTTGCTAACTATGGCTACACCTTC. Its translation is CASSSTGLANYGYTF.

The count of this clonotype is one. The chain couples TRBV5-3 to TRBJ2-1; TRBD1 matches 8 bases. TRBV5-3 is noted as an ORF with a role that remains uncertain. V lost 8 bases and J lost 5; bases outside the gene matches: 15. The length of the CDR3 is 16 residues. For the CDR3, the DNA is TGTGCCAGCAGCACCCCGACAGGGGATCGGGACAATGAGCAGTTCTTC. Translated: CASSTPTGDRDNEQFF.

This clonotype was counted ten times or more. The junction departs from germline at one end; a sequencing error may be responsible. This sequence joins TRBV7-7 and TRBJ2-3, with 7 bases lining up with TRBD2. The CDR3 spans 16 residues. CDR1 and CDR2 from the germline V gene are SSHAT and FNYEAQ (reference sequence). In DNA form, the CDR3 reads TGTGCTAGCAGCTTAGGTCTAGCGGTAGGCACAGATACGCAGTATTTT. It is translated as CASSLGLAVGTDTQYF.

The V gene is TRBV7-8, the J gene TRBJ2-5, with D perhaps TRBD1 or TRBD2 (5 bases each). The CDR3 consists of 16 residues. Deletions cut 5 bases from V and 1 base from J, with 17 bases between. Per germline, CDR1 SGHVS and CDR2 FQNEAQ. CDR3 bases: TGTGCCAGCAGCCCGGGACCGCCAAGATCCCAAGAGACCCAGTACTTC. Its protein product is CASSPGPPRSQETQYF.

CDR3 residues: CASRQPNEKLFF. The CDR3 DNA follows: TGTGCCAGCAGGCAGCCCAACGAAAAACTGTTTTTT. The chain is built from TRBV2 and TRBJ1-4; D unresolved. Deletions cut 6 bases from V and 8 bases from J, with 10 bases between. The germline CDR1 and CDR2 sequences are SNHLY and FYNNEI. The CDR3 covers 12 residues.

This clonotype was seen only once. The chain links TRBV6-5 to TRBJ1-2; D is unclear. Germline CDR1 is MNHEY and CDR2 is SVGAGI. Trimming left V 8 bases short and J 4 bases short, with 11 bases between. There are 12 residues in the CDR3. The CDR3 spells CASGHSSYGYTF. In nucleotides, the CDR3 is TGTGCCAGCGGTCACAGTTCCTATGGCTACACCTTC.

The J gene is TRBJ1-6, the V gene TRBV6-6, with 8 positions matching TRBD1. The CDR3 spans 17 residues. V was clipped by 5 bases and J by 9 bases; unmatched bases: 15. The V gene's germline CDR1 is MNHNY and CDR2 SVGAGI (reference sequence). DNA of the CDR3: TGTGCCAGCAGTCCCCGTGGGGGGACAGGTTCAGTTTCACCCCTCCACTTT. It is translated as CASSPRGGTGSVSPLHF.

This clonotype has a count of ten or more. This sequence joins TRBV10-3 and TRBJ1-2; TRBD1 is a possible D gene (6 bases). Germline values: CDR1 ENHRY, CDR2 SYGVKD. The CDR3 is made up of 14 amino acids. Trimming cost V 5 bases and J 8 bases, with 18 bases left between them. The CDR3 reads CAISPRRGAEGYTF. CDR3 coding DNA: TGTGCCATCAGTCCGAGGAGGGGGGCTGAGGGCTACACCTTC.

At least ten counts were recorded for this clonotype. V is TRBV15 and J is TRBJ2-4; D not certain. Germline CDR1 and CDR2: LNHNV and YYDKDF (reference sequence). Trimming left V 4 bases short and J 6 bases short, with 10 bases between. This CDR3 contains 13 residues. The CDR3 sequence is CATSTVDRNIQYF. CDR3 in DNA: TGTGCCACCAGCACCGTGGACCGAAACATTCAGTACTTC.

Points on this clonotype: A much more abundant neighbour one base away suggests this may be a read error. The chain is built from TRBV20-1 and TRBJ2-1, with 8 bases identical to TRBD2. The CDR3 spans 16 residues. Germline V gives CDR1 DFQATT, CDR2 SNEGSKA (reference sequence). Written as DNA, the CDR3 is TGCAGTGCTGGAGATCCTTCGGGGGGGCCTTTGGATGAGCAGTTCTTC. Translating gives CSAGDPSGGPLDEQFF.

This sequence joins TRBV9 and TRBJ2-3, with 10 positions matching TRBD2. The CDR3 runs 16 residues. Germline V gives CDR1 SGDLS, CDR2 YYNGEE. V trimming: 4 bases; J trimming: 3 bases; junction bases outside the gene matches: 8. The CDR3 nucleotides read TGTGCCAGCAGCACCAGCGGGGGGGCACCTACAGATACGCAGTATTTT. Amino acids: CASSTSGGAPTDTQYF.

This clonotype was counted ten times or more. The chain links TRBV11-2 to TRBJ2-7; 7 nucleotides match TRBD1. V dropped 3 bases and J dropped 3; count of bases not matched to a gene: 5. Germline CDR1 is SGHAT and CDR2 is FQNNGV. The CDR3 loop spans 14 amino acids. Here the CDR3 DNA reads TGTGCCAGCAGCTTGGACAGGTCCTACTACGAGCAGTACTTC. Protein product: CASSLDRSYYEQYF. Full variable domain (rest looked up from reference TRBV11-2 and TRBJ2-7): EAGVAQSPRYKIIEKRQSVAFWCNPISGHATLYWYQQILGQGPKLLIQFQNNGVVDDSQLPKDRFSAERLKGVDSTLKIQPAKLEDSAVYLCASSLDRSYYEQYFGPGTRLTVT.

Concerning this clonotype itself: A much larger clone lies a single base off, so this may be a read error. This chain connects TRBV3-1 to TRBJ2-4; D ambiguous. This CDR3 has 11 amino acids. V was trimmed by 4 bases and J by 13 bases, leaving 11 bases between them. Germline assignment: CDR1 LGHDT and CDR2 YNNKEL (reference sequence). CDR3 nucleotide sequence: TGTGCCAGCAGCCGGATCAATGAGCAGTACTTC. The encoded protein is CASSRINEQYF. Looking up the rest from reference TRBV3-1 and TRBJ2-4 gives the full variable domain: DTAVSQTPKYLVTQMGNDKSIKCEQNLGHDTMYWYKQDSKKFLKIMFSYNNKELIINETVPNRFSPKSPDKAHLNLHINSLELGDSAVYFCASSRINEQYFGAGTRLSVL.

This clonotype has ten or more counts. V usage is TRBV7-2 and J usage is TRBJ1-5; no definite D call. The CDR3 covers 15 residues. Between the trimmed V and J ends, which lost 1 base and 0 bases, there was a span of 7 bases. The germline V gene encodes CDR1 SGHTA and CDR2 FQGNSA. The CDR3: CASSLVRVSNQPQHF. The DNA for the CDR3 is TGTGCCAGCAGCTTAGTCCGAGTTAGCAATCAGCCCCAGCATTTT.

This clonotype has at least ten counts. The chain couples TRBV29-1 to TRBJ2-7; D is ambiguous. Looked up from germline, CDR1 is SQVTM and CDR2 is ANQGSEA. Trimming left V 5 bases short and J 1 base short, with 9 bases between. The CDR3 sequence is 12 residues long. In nucleotides, the CDR3 is TGCAGCGTTCTACTACCTTCCTACGAGCAGTACTTC. Translating gives CSVLLPSYEQYF.

On this clonotype: A read error may be the cause here, since a much bigger clone is one base away. This chain links TRBV4-2 with TRBJ2-1; 8 bases are shared with TRBD2. CDR1 and CDR2 from the germline V gene are LGHNA and YNFKEQ. The CDR3 is made up of 15 amino acids. The CDR3 spells CTSSQERGGRNEQFF. The CDR3 region has the DNA TGTACCAGCAGCCAAGAGCGCGGGGGGCGGAATGAGCAGTTCTTC.

The table lists this clonotype with many counts. The gene calls are TRBV7-3 and TRBJ2-2, with D tentatively TRBD1 (6 bases). This CDR3 comprises 14 residues. Germline loops: CDR1 SGHTA, CDR2 FQGTGA. Between the trimmed V and J ends, which lost 5 bases and 6 bases, there was a span of 13 bases. This chain's CDR3 is CASSVFQGSGELFF. Written as DNA, the CDR3 is TGTGCCAGCAGCGTATTCCAGGGGTCCGGGGAGCTGTTTTTT.

CDR3 in DNA: TGCAGCGTTGACCGTTCGGGACAGGGGGACGAGCAGTACTTC. It encodes CSVDRSGQGDEQYF. The chain couples TRBV29-1 to TRBJ2-5; 11 bases match TRBD1. The DNA end favors TRBJ2-7, so the J call may be wrong. CDR3 length equals 14 residues. Germline assignment: CDR1 SQVTM and CDR2 ANQGSEA.

V and J are TRBV5-1 and TRBJ2-7; 15 bases are a match to TRBD2. V trimming: 3 bases; J trimming: 0 bases; junction bases outside the gene matches: 13. Germline-derived CDR1 and CDR2 are SGHRS and YFSETQ. The CDR3 contains 20 residues. DNA for the CDR3: TGCGCCAGCAGCTCTCTGGGTGGACTAGCGGGAGGGGCCTTCTCCTACGAGCAGTACTTC. Its protein is CASSSLGGLAGGAFSYEQYF.

This clonotype came up a few times. J is TRBJ2-2 and V is TRBV20-1; 7 bases agree with TRBD1. Germline CDR1 and CDR2: DFQATT and SNEGSKA (reference sequence). The J segment lost 5 bases and the V segment lost 0 bases, leaving 9 bases of the junction unmatched. The CDR3 has 16 amino acids. The DNA for the CDR3 is TGCAGTGCTAGAGAAGGGGGCGACGTTGGGACCGGGGAGCTGTTTTTT. It is translated as CSAREGGDVGTGELFF.

This chain uses TRBV20-1 with TRBJ2-1, with unresolved D. CDR1 DFQATT and CDR2 SNEGSKA come from the germline V gene (reference sequence). This CDR3 is built from 13 residues. V shed 0 bases and J shed 3 bases, with 6 bases lying between them. Here the CDR3 DNA reads TGCAGTGCTAGAGACCCTGTCTACAATGAGCAGTTCTTC. Translated: CSARDPVYNEQFF.

As for this clonotype: A much bigger clone sits one base away, suggesting this may be a read error. This chain connects TRBV18 to TRBJ1-2; D call uncertain. Germline-derived CDR1 and CDR2 are KGHSH and LQKENI. The CDR3 extends over 15 amino acids. Trimming pared 8 bases from V and 2 bases from J, leaving 18 bases between. Here the CDR3 reads CASPSTSLGNYGYTF. CDR3 sequence (DNA): TGTGCCAGCCCTTCAACGTCGCTGGGGAACTATGGCTACACCTTC.

This chain's CDR3 is CASSITSGFGEQYF. Written as DNA, the CDR3 is TGTGCCAGTAGTATAACGTCCGGGTTTGGGGAGCAGTACTTC. The J gene is TRBJ2-7, the V gene TRBV19; D is uncertain. This CDR3 region has 14 residues. Germline V gene lookup returns CDR1 LNHDA and CDR2 SQIVND (reference sequence). V dropped 2 bases and J dropped 7 bases, with 15 bases sitting between them. The full variable domain, its missing parts supplied by reference TRBV19 and TRBJ2-7, is DGGITQSPKYLFRKEGQNVTLSCEQNLNHDAMYWYRQDPGQGLRLIYYSQIVNDFQKGDIAEGYSVSREKKESFPLTVTSAQKNPTAFYLCASSITSGFGEQYFGPGTRLTVT.

The V and J genes are TRBV6-5 and TRBJ2-3; D is possibly TRBD2 (6 bases). V lost 5 bases, J lost 1 base, and 13 bases lay in between. This CDR3 has 15 amino acids. CDR1 and CDR2 (germline): MNHEY, SVGAGI. The CDR3 here is CASSRLERGTDTQYF. In nucleotides, the CDR3 is TGTGCCAGCAGTAGACTAGAAAGGGGCACAGATACGCAGTATTTT.

This clonotype showed up many times. This chain joins TRBV12-3 or TRBV12-4 and TRBJ2-7; a possible D gene is TRBD2 (6 bases). This CDR3 spans 14 amino acids. V was shortened by 6 bases and J by 3 bases, with 15 bases between the two germline ends. CDR3 in DNA: TGTGCCAGCAGCCTAAAGGTAGCGGTCTACGAGCAGTACTTC. This encodes CASSLKVAVYEQYF.

This chain connects TRBV15 to TRBJ2-1; unclear D gene. Trimming took 0 bases from V and 10 from J, leaving 7 bases between them. Looked up from germline, CDR1 is LNHNV and CDR2 is YYDKDF (reference sequence). The length of the CDR3 is 12 residues. CDR3 loop: CATSRDGYEQFF. CDR3 bases: TGTGCCACCAGCAGAGATGGTTACGAGCAGTTCTTC.